Only a few counts were recorded for the clone carrying this T cell receptor beta chain. No antigen is known for it. The PCR used 60 Vbeta and 13 Jbeta primers. Generated by immunoSEQ multiplex PCR, the TCRdb table keeps only in-frame clones and is missing some. The table has roughly 100,000 clones, roughly 12% seen once. The V end lost 0 bases, the J end lost 1 base, and 7 bases lay between the germline ends. The CDR3 totals 15 residues. Looked up from germline, CDR1 is MNHEY and CDR2 is SVGAGI. These data originate in a study of cytomegalovirus exposure and HLA in healthy donors. Study summary: Of approximately 400 genotyped donors, 81% clustered with self-reported Caucasian donors. Broader study findings: In a later analysis, across HLA loci, associated TCR counts were highest for DRB1, lowest for HLA-C. Testing in vitro showed a few CMV-associated chains specific for CMV antigens.

Everyone who donated was a healthy bone marrow donor. Sample: PBMCs. The gene calls are TRBV6-5 and TRBJ2-1; D may be TRBD1 (6 bases). This clonotype originated in a man in his forties or fifties in good health and CMV-seropositive. DNA of the CDR3: TGTGCCAGCAGTTACTCGGGACAATCCTACAATGAGCAGTTCTTC. Translated, it gives CASSYSGQSYNEQFF.